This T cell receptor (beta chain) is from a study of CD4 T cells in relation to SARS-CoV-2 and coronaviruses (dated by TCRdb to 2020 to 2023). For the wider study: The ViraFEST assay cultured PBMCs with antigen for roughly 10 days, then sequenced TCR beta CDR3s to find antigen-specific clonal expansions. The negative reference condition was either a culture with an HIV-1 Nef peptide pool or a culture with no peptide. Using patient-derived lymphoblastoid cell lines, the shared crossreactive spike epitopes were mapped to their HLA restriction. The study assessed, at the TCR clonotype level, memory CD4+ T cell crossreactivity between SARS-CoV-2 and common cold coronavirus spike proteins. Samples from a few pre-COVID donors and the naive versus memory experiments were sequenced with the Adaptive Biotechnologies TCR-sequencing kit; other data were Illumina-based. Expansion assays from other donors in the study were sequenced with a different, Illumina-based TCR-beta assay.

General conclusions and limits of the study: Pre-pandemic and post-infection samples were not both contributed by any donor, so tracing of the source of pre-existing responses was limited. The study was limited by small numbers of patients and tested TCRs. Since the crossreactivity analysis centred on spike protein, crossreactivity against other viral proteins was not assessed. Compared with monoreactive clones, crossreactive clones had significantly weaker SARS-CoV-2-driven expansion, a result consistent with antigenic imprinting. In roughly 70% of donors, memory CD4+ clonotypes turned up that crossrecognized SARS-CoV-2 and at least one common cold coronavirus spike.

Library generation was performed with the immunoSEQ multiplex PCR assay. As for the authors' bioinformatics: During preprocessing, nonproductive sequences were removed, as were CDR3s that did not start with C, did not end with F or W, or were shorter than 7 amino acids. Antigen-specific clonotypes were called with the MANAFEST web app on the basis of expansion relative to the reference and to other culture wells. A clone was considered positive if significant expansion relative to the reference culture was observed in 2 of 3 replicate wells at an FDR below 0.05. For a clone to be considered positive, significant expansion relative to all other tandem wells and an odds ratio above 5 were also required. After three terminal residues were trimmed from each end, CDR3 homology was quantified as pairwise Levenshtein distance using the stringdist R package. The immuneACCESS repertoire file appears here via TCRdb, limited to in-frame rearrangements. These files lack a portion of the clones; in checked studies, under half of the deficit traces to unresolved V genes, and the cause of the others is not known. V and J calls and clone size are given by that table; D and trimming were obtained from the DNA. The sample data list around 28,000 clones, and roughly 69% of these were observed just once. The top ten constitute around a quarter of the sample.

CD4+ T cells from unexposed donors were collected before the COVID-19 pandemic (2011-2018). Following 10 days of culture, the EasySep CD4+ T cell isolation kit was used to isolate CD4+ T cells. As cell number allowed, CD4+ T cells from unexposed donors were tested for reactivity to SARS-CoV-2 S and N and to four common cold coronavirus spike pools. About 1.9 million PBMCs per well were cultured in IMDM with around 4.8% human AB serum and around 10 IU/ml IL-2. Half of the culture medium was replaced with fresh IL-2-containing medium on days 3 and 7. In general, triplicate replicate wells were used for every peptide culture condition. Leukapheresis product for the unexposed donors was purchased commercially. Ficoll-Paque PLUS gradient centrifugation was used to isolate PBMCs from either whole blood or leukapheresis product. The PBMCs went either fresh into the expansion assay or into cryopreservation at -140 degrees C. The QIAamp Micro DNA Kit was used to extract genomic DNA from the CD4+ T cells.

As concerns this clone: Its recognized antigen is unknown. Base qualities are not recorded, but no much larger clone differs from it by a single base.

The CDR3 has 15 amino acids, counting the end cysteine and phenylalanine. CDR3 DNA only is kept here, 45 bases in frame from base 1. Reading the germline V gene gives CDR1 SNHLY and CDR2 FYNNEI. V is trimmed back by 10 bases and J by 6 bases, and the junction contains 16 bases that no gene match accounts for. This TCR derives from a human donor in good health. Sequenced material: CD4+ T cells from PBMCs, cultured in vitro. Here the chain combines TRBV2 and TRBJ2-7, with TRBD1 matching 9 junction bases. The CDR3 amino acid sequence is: CATSSSGTGFGEQYF. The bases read TGTGCCACAAGTTCCTCCGGGACAGGGTTTGGCGAGCAGTACTTC.